The 15 T cell receptor beta chains given below trace back to one sample, sequenced in a study of cytomegalovirus exposure and HLA in healthy donors. Clones were sequenced by immunoSEQ multiplex PCR, and TCRdb holds only the in-frame ones, with some missing. The sample shows just under 75,000 clones, 90% to 95% of them seen only once. Material for sequencing was PBMCs. These receptors came from a woman aged 18 to 35 in good health and CMV-seropositive.

The V call is TRBV19, the J call TRBJ1-3, with D hard to call. CDR3 length: 17 amino acids. Trimming left V 4 bases short and J 3 bases short, with 19 bases between. Germline V CDR1 and CDR2: LNHDA, SQIVND (reference sequence). The CDR3 region is CASSSLKRGVLGNTIYF. The CDR3 DNA reads TGTGCCAGTAGTAGTCTCAAACGGGGTGTCCTTGGAAACACCATATATTTT.

The CDR3 DNA follows: TGCGCCAGCAGCTTTTACAACCGTGAAGATACGCAGTATTTT. Protein sequence: CASSFYNREDTQYF. The rearrangement uses TRBV5-1 and TRBJ2-3; D remains unclear. From germline, CDR1 is SGHRS and CDR2 YFSETQ. The V end was cut by 2 bases, the J end by 5 bases, with 12 bases between. CDR3 length: 14 amino acids.

The genes are TRBV28 and TRBJ2-1, with D possibly TRBD1 on 7 matching bases. CDR1 and CDR2 from the germline V gene are MDHEN and SYDVKM. This CDR3 is 15 amino acids long. Trimming shortened V by 7 bases and J by 5 bases, and 18 bases separated the two germline ends. Here the CDR3 DNA reads TGTGCCAGCAACATCAGGGGGGCCTTCGACAATGAGCAGTTCTTC. It is translated as CASNIRGAFDNEQFF.

The CDR3 loop reads CASSSRQGATDTQYF. DNA for the CDR3: TGTGCCAGCAGCTCTCGACAGGGGGCAACAGATACGCAGTATTTT. The V and J genes are TRBV11-3 and TRBJ2-3; 10 bases are shared with TRBD1. This CDR3 has 15 amino acids. Per germline, CDR1 SGHNT and CDR2 YENEEA. With 4 bases clipped from V and 3 bases from J, the junction kept 4 bases outside the gene matches.

This clone was seen a handful of times. The rearrangement uses TRBV6-5 and TRBJ2-5; 7 bases agree with TRBD2. The germline V gene encodes CDR1 MNHEY and CDR2 SVGAGI. Trimming removed 2 bases from V and 0 bases from J; junction bases left unmatched: 6. The CDR3 runs 16 residues. The CDR3 DNA follows: TGTGCCAGCAGTTACGGGGGGGGTACGTACCAAGAGACCCAGTACTTC. Translating gives CASSYGGGTYQETQYF.

The chain links TRBV4-1 to TRBJ1-2; tentatively, D is TRBD1 (6 bases). The ends were cut back, 0 bases at V and 2 bases at J, with 13 bases in the middle. CDR3 length: 16 amino acids. Germline CDR1 and CDR2: MGHRA and YSYEKL. The CDR3 sequence: CASSQDRTALNYGYTF. CDR3 sequence (DNA): TGCGCCAGCAGCCAAGACCGGACAGCACTCAACTATGGCTACACCTTC.

This clone appeared a single time. The chain has TRBV9 and TRBJ1-3; 7 nucleotides line up with TRBD1. The CDR3 consists of 16 residues. With V trimmed by 0 bases and J by 4 bases, 7 bases remained unmatched. CDR1 is SGDLS and CDR2 is YYNGEE in the germline V gene. The CDR3 loop is CASSVVGTVAGNTIYF. In nucleotides, the CDR3 is TGTGCCAGCAGCGTAGTGGGGACAGTCGCAGGAAACACCATATATTTT.

The rearrangement uses TRBV5-1 and TRBJ2-3, with D maybe TRBD1 (7 bases). V was trimmed by 4 bases and J by 3 bases, leaving 18 bases between them. Germline V gene data show CDR1 as SGHRS and CDR2 as YFSETQ. The CDR3 is made up of 16 amino acids. CDR3 DNA sequence: TGCGCCAGCAGCCCCGGGCGGACAGGAGGGACAGATACGCAGTATTTT. Encoded protein: CASSPGRTGGTDTQYF.

V and J are TRBV30 and TRBJ1-1; TRBD1 aligns across 10 bases. This CDR3 is 13 amino acids long. CDR1 is GTSNPN and CDR2 is SVGIG in the germline V gene (reference sequence). J was trimmed by 11 bases and V by 5 bases; bases with no gene match: 11. The CDR3 sequence: CAWGTGALSGAFF. CDR3 DNA sequence: TGTGCCTGGGGGACAGGGGCGCTGTCTGGGGCTTTCTTT.

The chain joins TRBV20-1 to TRBJ2-7; unclear D gene. The V and J ends lost 2 bases and 3 bases respectively, with 5 bases between them. This CDR3 spans 11 amino acids. CDR1 is DFQATT, CDR2 SNEGSKA, per germline (reference sequence). Here the CDR3 DNA reads TGCAGTGCTAGACAGGACTACGAGCAGTACTTC. Translating it yields CSARQDYEQYF.

The rearrangement uses TRBV5-1 and TRBJ2-5, with a possible D match to TRBD1 (5 bases). V was clipped by 0 bases and J by 4 bases, with 10 bases between them. CDR3 length: 14 residues. The germline V gene has CDR1 SGHRS and CDR2 YFSETQ. CDR3 coding DNA: TGCGCCAGCAGCTTGGCTGGGGCGTCAGAGACCCAGTACTTC. Protein: CASSLAGASETQYF.

This clone has just one count. V and J are TRBV4-1 and TRBJ2-3; 7 nucleotides match TRBD2. There are 17 residues in the CDR3. V shed 0 bases, J shed 5 bases, and the junction held 11 bases outside the gene matches. The germline V gene encodes CDR1 MGHRA and CDR2 YSYEKL. The CDR3 loop reads CASSQDRASGARDTQYF. The CDR3 nucleotides are TGCGCCAGCAGCCAAGATCGGGCCAGCGGGGCACGAGATACGCAGTATTTT.

The chain links TRBV28 to TRBJ1-5; no clear D gene. The CDR3 is made up of 14 amino acids. Trimming shortened V by 5 bases and J by 7 bases, and 15 bases separated the two germline ends. Germline V gene sequence: CDR1 MDHEN, CDR2 SYDVKM. In nucleotides, the CDR3 is TGTGCCAGCAGTAACACGCAGGTCGGCCAGCCCCAGCATTTT. It specifies CASSNTQVGQPQHF.

The rearrangement uses TRBV28 and TRBJ1-4, with TRBD1 matching 9 bases. CDR1 and CDR2 from the germline V gene are MDHEN and SYDVKM. CDR3 length: 14 residues. Germline trimming cut 6 bases from V and 7 bases from J; bases unmatched to any gene: 6. CDR3 amino acids: CASRAGTGREKLFF. For the CDR3, the DNA is TGTGCCAGCAGAGCCGGGACAGGGCGTGAAAAACTGTTTTTT.

The V and J genes are TRBV6-1 and TRBJ1-1; possibly TRBD1 for D (5 bases). This CDR3 has 13 amino acids. Germline lookup yields CDR1 MNHNS and CDR2 SASEGT. V lost 1 base to trimming and J lost 8 bases, with 11 bases between them. The CDR3 nucleotides are TGTGCCAGCAGTGAAGATCCACAGGAAGAAGCTTTCTTT. Translated, it gives CASSEDPQEEAFF.